The 4 T cell receptor beta chains below all came from one sample that was sequenced in a study of blood T cell repertoires in COVID-19. Clones were read by immunoSEQ multiplex PCR, and TCRdb kept only the in-frame ones, dropping some. The table lists 97,000 or so clones, around four fifths of them singletons. Input material: peripheral blood. Receptors originate from a man in his 70s with acute or convalescent COVID-19.

The chain links TRBV10-3 to TRBJ2-5; no clear D gene. The CDR3 runs to 13 residues. Per the germline V gene, CDR1 is ENHRY and CDR2 is SYGVKD. Trimming took 3 bases from V and 5 from J, leaving 10 bases between them. CDR3 sequence: CAISESTRETQYF. The CDR3 nucleotides are TGTGCCATCAGTGAATCGACTCGGGAGACCCAGTACTTC.

The CDR3, as DNA: TGTGCCAGTAGTTTGCGACAGAGCTGGGCGATAAATTCACCCCTCCACTTT. It yields the protein CASSLRQSWAINSPLHF. The V and J genes are TRBV19 and TRBJ1-6; tentative D call: TRBD1 (5 bases). V lost 5 bases to trimming and J lost 7 bases, with 21 bases between them. Germline CDR1 and CDR2: LNHDA and SQIVND (reference sequence). The CDR3 consists of 17 residues.

This chain connects TRBV30 to TRBJ1-1, with 8 positions matching TRBD1. This CDR3 has 14 amino acids. With V trimmed by 2 bases and J by 5 bases, 7 bases remained unmatched. Germline V gene data show CDR1 as GTSNPN and CDR2 as SVGIG (reference sequence). CDR3 sequence (DNA): TGTGCCTGGAGTAGGAACACAGGGGGAACTGAAGCTTTCTTT. It encodes CAWSRNTGGTEAFF. Full variable domain (remainder filled in from reference TRBV30 and TRBJ1-1): SQTIHQWPATLVQPVGSPLSLECTVEGTSNPNLYWYRQAAGRGLQLLFYSVGIGQISSEVPQNLSASRPQDRQFILSSKKLLLSDSGFYLCAWSRNTGGTEAFFGQGTRLTVV.

The V call is TRBV4-3, the J call TRBJ1-2; D possibly corresponds to TRBD1 (5 bases). V lost 4 bases, J lost 6 bases, and 15 bases lay in between. The CDR3 spans 14 residues. CDR1 is LGHNA, CDR2 YSLEER, per germline. Written as DNA, the CDR3 is TGCGCCAGCAGCCCTACCGGGACTGACGATGGCTACACCTTC. Amino acids: CASSPTGTDDGYTF.